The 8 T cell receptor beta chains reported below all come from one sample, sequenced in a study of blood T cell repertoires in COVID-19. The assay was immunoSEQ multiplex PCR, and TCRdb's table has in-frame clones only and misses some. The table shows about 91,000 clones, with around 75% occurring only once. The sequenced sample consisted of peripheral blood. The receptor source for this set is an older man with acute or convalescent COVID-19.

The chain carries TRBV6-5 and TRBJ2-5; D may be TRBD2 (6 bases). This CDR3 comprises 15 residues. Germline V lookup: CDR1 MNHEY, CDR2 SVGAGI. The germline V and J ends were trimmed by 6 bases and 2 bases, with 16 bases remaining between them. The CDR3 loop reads CASRRGAWGQETQYF. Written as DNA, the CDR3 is TGTGCCAGCAGGCGCGGGGCGTGGGGACAAGAGACCCAGTACTTC.

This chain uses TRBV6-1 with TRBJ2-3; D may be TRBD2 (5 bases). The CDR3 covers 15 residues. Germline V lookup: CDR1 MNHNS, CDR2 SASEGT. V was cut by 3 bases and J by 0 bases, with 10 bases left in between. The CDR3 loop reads CASSDRRTSTDTQYF. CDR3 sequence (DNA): TGTGCCAGCAGTGACCGCAGGACTAGCACAGATACGCAGTATTTT.

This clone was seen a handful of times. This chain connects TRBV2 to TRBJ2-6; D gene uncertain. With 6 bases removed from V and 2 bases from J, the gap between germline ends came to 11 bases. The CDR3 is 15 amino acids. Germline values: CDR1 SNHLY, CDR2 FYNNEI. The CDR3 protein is CASSLESPGANVLTF. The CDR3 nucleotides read TGTGCCAGCAGCCTGGAGTCCCCTGGGGCCAACGTCCTGACTTTC.

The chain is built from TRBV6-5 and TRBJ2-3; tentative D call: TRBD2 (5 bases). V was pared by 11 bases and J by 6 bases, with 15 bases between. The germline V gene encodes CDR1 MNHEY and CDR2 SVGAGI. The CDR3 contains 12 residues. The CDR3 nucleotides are TGTGCCTCAAAGGTCGGGGAGGATACGCAGTATTTT. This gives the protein CASKVGEDTQYF.

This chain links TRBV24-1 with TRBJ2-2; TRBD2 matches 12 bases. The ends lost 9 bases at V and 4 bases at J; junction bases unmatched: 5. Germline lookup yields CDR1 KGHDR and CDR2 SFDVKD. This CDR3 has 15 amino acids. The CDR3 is CATQRTSGITGELFF. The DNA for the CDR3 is TGTGCCACCCAACGGACTAGCGGGATCACCGGGGAGCTGTTTTTT.

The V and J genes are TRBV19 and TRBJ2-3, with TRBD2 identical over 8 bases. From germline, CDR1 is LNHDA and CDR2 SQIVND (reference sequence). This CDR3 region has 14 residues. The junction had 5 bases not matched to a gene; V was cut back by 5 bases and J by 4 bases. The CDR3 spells CASSVAGGADTQYF. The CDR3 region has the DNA TGTGCCAGTAGTGTTGCGGGAGGTGCAGATACGCAGTATTTT.

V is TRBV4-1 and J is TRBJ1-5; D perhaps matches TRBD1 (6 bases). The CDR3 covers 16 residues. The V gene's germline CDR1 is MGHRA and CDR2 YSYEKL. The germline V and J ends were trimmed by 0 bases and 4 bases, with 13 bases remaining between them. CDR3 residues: CASSQEGARQNQPQHF. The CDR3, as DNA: TGCGCCAGCAGCCAAGAGGGGGCCCGGCAAAATCAGCCCCAGCATTTT.

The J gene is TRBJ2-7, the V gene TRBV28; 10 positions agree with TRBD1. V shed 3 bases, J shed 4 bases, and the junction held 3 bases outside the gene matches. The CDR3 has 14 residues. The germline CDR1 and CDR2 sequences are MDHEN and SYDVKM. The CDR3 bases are TGTGCCAGCAGTTTTAGGGGACAGGGGTACGAGCAGTACTTC. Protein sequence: CASSFRGQGYEQYF. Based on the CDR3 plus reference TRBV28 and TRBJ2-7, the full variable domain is DVKVTQSSRYLVKRTGEKVFLECVQDMDHENMFWYRQDPGLGLRLIYFSYDVKMKEKGDIPEGYSVSREKKERFSLILESASTNQTSMYLCASSFRGQGYEQYFGPGTRLTVT.